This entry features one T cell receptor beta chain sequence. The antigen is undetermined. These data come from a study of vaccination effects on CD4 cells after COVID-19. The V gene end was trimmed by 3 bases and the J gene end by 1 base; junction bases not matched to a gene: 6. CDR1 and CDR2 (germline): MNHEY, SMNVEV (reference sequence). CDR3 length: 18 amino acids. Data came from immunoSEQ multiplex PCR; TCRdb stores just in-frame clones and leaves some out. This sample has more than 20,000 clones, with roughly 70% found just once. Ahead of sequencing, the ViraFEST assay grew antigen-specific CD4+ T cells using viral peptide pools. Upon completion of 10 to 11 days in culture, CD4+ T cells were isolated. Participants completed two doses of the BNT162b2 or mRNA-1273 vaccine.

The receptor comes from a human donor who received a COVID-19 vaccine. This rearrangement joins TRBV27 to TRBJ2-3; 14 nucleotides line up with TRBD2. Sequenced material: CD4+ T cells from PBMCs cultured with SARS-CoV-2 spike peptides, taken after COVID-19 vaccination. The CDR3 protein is CASSLQRLAGGGTDTQYF. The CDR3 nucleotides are TGTGCCAGCAGTTTGCAGCGACTAGCGGGGGGGGGCACAGATACGCAGTATTTT.